This T cell receptor beta chain was retrieved from a study of blood T cell repertoires in COVID-19. About the study: Whether acute or convalescent, the COVID-19 samples came from the United States, Italy and Spain.

Germline values: CDR1 KGHSH, CDR2 LQKENI. This CDR3 region has 14 residues. Trimming removed 0 bases from V and 7 bases from J, with 10 bases in between. As originally analysed: The assay estimated nucleated cells by amplifying reference gene primers. Only in-frame clones appear in the TCRdb table, and some are missing; sequencing was by immunoSEQ multiplex PCR. The V and J calls and clone size are taken from that table; D and trimming were inferred from the DNA. Of about 180,000 clones listed, almost 80% are singletons. This clonotype was obtained from a woman in her 70s with acute or convalescent COVID-19. The sample was peripheral blood. This chain uses TRBV18 with TRBJ2-1; TRBD2 might be the D (5 bases). This CDR3 reads CASSPPVRENEQFF. The CDR3 bases are TGTGCCAGCTCACCACCGGTCCGGGAAAATGAGCAGTTCTTC.